The 26 T cell receptor beta chains presented below share a single source sample, sequenced in a study of blood T cell repertoires in COVID-19. Some clones are missing from TCRdb's copy, which holds only in-frame ones; the method was immunoSEQ multiplex PCR. The repertoire consists of a few hundred thousand clones, with 82% occurring once and the leading ten covering approximately 3.1%. The sample taken for sequencing was peripheral blood. Every receptor here comes from a woman aged 18-30 years with acute or convalescent COVID-19.

V gene TRBV6-2 or TRBV6-3 combines with J gene TRBJ2-1, with TRBD1 matching 7 bases. CDR1 MNHEY and CDR2 SVGEGT come from the germline V gene. CDR3 size: 15 residues. J lost 3 bases, V lost 7 bases, and 9 bases had no gene match. The CDR3 coding sequence is TGTGCCAGCACCCCGGGACAGACATTCTACAATGAGCAGTTCTTC. Translation gives CASTPGQTFYNEQFF.

This sequence joins TRBV5-1 and TRBJ1-1; TRBD1 aligns across 7 bases. The V segment lost 1 base and the J segment 0 bases; nucleotides outside the gene matches: 6. Germline CDR1 reads SGHRS; CDR2 reads YFSETQ. The CDR3 covers 16 residues. The DNA for the CDR3 is TGCGCCAGCAGCTTGATCCCGGGACAGATGAACACTGAAGCTTTCTTT. Translation: CASSLIPGQMNTEAFF.

The rearrangement uses TRBV6-5 and TRBJ2-7; 7 nucleotides align to TRBD1. Germline V gene data show CDR1 as MNHEY and CDR2 as SVGAGI. This CDR3 has 15 residues. The ends lost 0 bases at V and 4 bases at J; junction bases unmatched: 6. This chain's CDR3 is CASSYSDAGGYEQYF. The CDR3, as DNA: TGTGCCAGCAGTTACTCGGATGCAGGGGGTTACGAGCAGTACTTC.

The chain has TRBV7-9 and TRBJ1-4; D uncertain. Germline lookup yields CDR1 SEHNR and CDR2 FQNEAQ (reference sequence). V was clipped by 5 bases and J by 2 bases, with 15 bases between them. This CDR3 has 16 amino acids. CDR3 in amino acids: CASSISPGTTNEKLFF. The CDR3 coding sequence is TGTGCCAGCAGCATTTCTCCGGGAACTACTAATGAAAAACTGTTTTTT.

V usage is TRBV27 and J usage is TRBJ1-2; 12 bases are a match to TRBD1. Germline-derived CDR1 and CDR2 are MNHEY and SMNVEV (reference sequence). The CDR3 is 14 amino acids. Trimming cost V 8 bases and J 8 bases; bases outside gene matches: 9. The CDR3, as DNA: TGTGCCAGCCAACCGGGACAGGGGGCGGGGGGCTACACCTTC. This translates into CASQPGQGAGGYTF.

Note on this clone: A read error may produce the germline difference seen at one junction end. The rearrangement links TRBV7-9 to TRBJ2-7, with D tentatively TRBD1 (6 bases). CDR3 size: 12 residues. Germline V lookup: CDR1 SEHNR, CDR2 FQNEAQ (reference sequence). This CDR3 reads CASSLDSDRTNF. The CDR3 nucleotides read TGTGCCAGCAGCTTAGATAGCGACAGGACAAACTTC.

This CDR3 is CASSLGSGRSNQPQHF. CDR3 sequence (DNA): TGTGCCAGCAGCTTAGGATCAGGTCGTAGCAATCAGCCCCAGCATTTT. This sequence joins TRBV7-9 and TRBJ1-5; D unresolved. Germline CDR1 reads SEHNR; CDR2 reads FQNEAQ (reference sequence). Between the trimmed V and J ends, which lost 1 base and 0 bases, there was a span of 10 bases. The CDR3 sequence is 16 residues long.

The chain joins TRBV3-1 (or the pseudogene TRBV3-2) to TRBJ2-6, with D perhaps TRBD2 (5 bases). This CDR3 contains 15 residues. The germline V gene has CDR1 LGHDT and CDR2 YNNKEL (reference sequence). Deletions cut 1 base from V and 2 bases from J, with 6 bases between. Here the CDR3 reads CASSQVGAGANVLTF. Written as DNA, the CDR3 is TGTGCCAGCAGCCAAGTGGGAGCTGGGGCCAACGTCCTGACTTTC.

The gene calls are TRBV27 and TRBJ2-7; D may be TRBD2 (5 bases). This CDR3 is built from 14 residues. V lost 5 bases, J lost 5 bases, and 16 bases lay in between. CDR1 MNHEY and CDR2 SMNVEV come from the germline V gene (reference sequence). DNA for the CDR3: TGTGCCAGCAGTCCCAGACGGACTGGCCACGAGCAGTACTTC. Residues: CASSPRRTGHEQYF.

The gene calls are TRBV7-2 and TRBJ1-2; 7 nucleotides line up with TRBD1. V lost 6 bases, J lost 3 bases, and 4 bases stayed unmatched. CDR3 length equals 13 residues. Germline CDR1 and CDR2: SGHTA and FQGNSA. The CDR3 loop is CASRTGTDYGYTF. CDR3 sequence (DNA): TGTGCCAGCAGGACCGGGACAGACTATGGCTACACCTTC.

This clone has a single count. The chain links TRBV9 to TRBJ2-7; D might be TRBD1 (6 bases). CDR1 is SGDLS and CDR2 is YYNGEE in the germline V gene. The V and J ends lost 0 bases and 4 bases respectively, with 14 bases between them. The CDR3 has 15 amino acids. CDR3 sequence (DNA): TGTGCCAGCAGCGTAGAGGGGGTCCCCTTTTACGAGCAGTACTTC. Its protein is CASSVEGVPFYEQYF.

This clone was detected once. The V gene is TRBV18, the J gene TRBJ2-1; TRBD2 agrees at 9 bases. The CDR3 extends over 16 amino acids. Trimming cost V 6 bases and J 0 bases; bases outside gene matches: 6. Germline CDR1 and CDR2: KGHSH and LQKENI. The CDR3 is CASSPLAGSSYNEQFF. DNA for the CDR3: TGTGCCAGCTCGCCGCTAGCGGGAAGCTCCTACAATGAGCAGTTCTTC. Full variable domain (outside the CDR3, taken from reference TRBV18 and TRBJ2-1): NAGVMQNPRHLVRRRGQEARLRCSPMKGHSHVYWYRQLPEEGLKFMVYLQKENIIDESGMPKERFSAEFPKEGPSILRIQQVVRGDSAAYFCASSPLAGSSYNEQFFGPGTRLTVL.

The rearrangement links TRBV7-2 to TRBJ2-7; 10 positions match TRBD2. V lost 5 bases to trimming and J lost 3 bases; unmatched junction nucleotides: 7. The germline V gene has CDR1 SGHTA and CDR2 FQGNSA. This CDR3 spans 15 amino acids. The CDR3 region is CASSPWASGSYEQYF. CDR3 in DNA: TGTGCCAGCAGCCCATGGGCTAGCGGGAGCTACGAGCAGTACTTC.

V gene TRBV5-6 combines with J gene TRBJ2-5, with D possibly matching TRBD2 (6 bases). CDR1 is SGHDT and CDR2 is YYEEEE in the germline V gene. CDR3 length: 16 residues. V lost 5 bases to trimming and J lost 4 bases, with 21 bases between them. Written as DNA, the CDR3 is TGTGCCAGCAGGTATTCGGAGGAGGGCCAGACAGAGACCCAGTACTTC. Its protein is CASRYSEEGQTETQYF.

V and J are TRBV6-1 and TRBJ2-7; weak D call: TRBD1 (6 bases). The germline gives CDR1 MNHNS, CDR2 SASEGT. V shed 0 bases and J shed 4 bases, with 10 bases lying between them. The length of the CDR3 is 14 residues. CDR3 amino acids: CASSEAQGPYEQYF. The CDR3 DNA reads as TGTGCCAGCAGTGAAGCACAGGGACCGTACGAGCAGTACTTC.

This clone was picked up a small number of times. The genes are TRBV7-4 and TRBJ2-7; 7 positions match TRBD1. Trimming at V came to 5 bases and at J to 7 bases, leaving 14 bases not matched to a gene. Germline V gene data show CDR1 as SGHVT and CDR2 as SQSDAQ. This CDR3 is built from 15 residues. The CDR3 sequence: CASSPTGRGGGEQYF. The CDR3, as DNA: TGTGCCAGCAGCCCTACGGGAAGAGGGGGCGGAGAGCAGTACTTC.

V gene TRBV29-1 combines with J gene TRBJ2-5; 9 positions match TRBD2. This CDR3 is 16 amino acids long. V gave up 3 bases and J gave up 0 bases; unmatched junction bases: 8. The germline gives CDR1 SQVTM, CDR2 ANQGSEA. In DNA form, the CDR3 reads TGCAGCGTTGAGACTGGACTAGCGCTGTACCAAGAGACCCAGTACTTC. It is translated as CSVETGLALYQETQYF.

V is TRBV28 and J is TRBJ1-4; D remains ambiguous. The CDR3 is 14 amino acids. CDR1 MDHEN and CDR2 SYDVKM come from the germline V gene. V dropped 2 bases and J dropped 0 bases, with 4 bases sitting between them. CDR3 sequence: CASSLPTTNEKLFF. In nucleotides, the CDR3 is TGTGCCAGCAGTTTACCTACAACTAATGAAAAACTGTTTTTT.

The chain uses TRBV6-5 and TRBJ2-5, with TRBD2 matching over 8 bases. The CDR3 spans 14 residues. The ends lost 6 bases at V and 5 bases at J; junction bases unmatched: 8. The germline V gene has CDR1 MNHEY and CDR2 SVGAGI. CDR3 DNA: TGTGCCAGCAGCCATAGCGGGACTTCGGAGACCCAGTACTTC. It yields the protein CASSHSGTSETQYF.

This chain links TRBV5-5 with TRBJ2-2; no clear D. Germline V lookup: CDR1 SGHKS, CDR2 YYEKEE (reference sequence). The CDR3 covers 15 residues. V was shortened by 1 base and J by 0 bases, with 7 bases between the two germline ends. The CDR3 spells CASSLYFANTGELFF. The DNA of the CDR3 is TGTGCCAGCAGCTTGTATTTCGCGAACACCGGGGAGCTGTTTTTT.

This rearrangement joins TRBV9 to TRBJ1-6, with D possibly matching TRBD1 (5 bases). Per the germline V gene, CDR1 is SGDLS and CDR2 is YYNGEE. The CDR3 totals 16 residues. V shed 0 bases and J shed 6 bases, with 13 bases lying between them. CDR3 bases: TGTGCCAGCAGCGTAGGATTGGACATCCTTAATTCACCCCTCCACTTT. Its translation: CASSVGLDILNSPLHF.

The chain joins TRBV27 to TRBJ2-2; D is perhaps TRBD2 (6 bases). The V end was cut by 6 bases, the J end by 2 bases, with 13 bases between. Germline loops: CDR1 MNHEY, CDR2 SMNVEV (reference sequence). The CDR3 loop spans 15 amino acids. CDR3 in DNA: TGTGCCAGCAGCCCCGCGGGGTCCAACACCGGGGAGCTGTTTTTT. It encodes CASSPAGSNTGELFF.

This chain connects TRBV19 to TRBJ2-2; TRBD1 might be the D (6 bases). CDR1 LNHDA and CDR2 SQIVND come from the germline V gene (reference sequence). The CDR3 consists of 17 residues. V dropped 2 bases and J dropped 1 base, with 14 bases sitting between them. The CDR3 sequence: CASSIFTGRMNTGELFF. The CDR3 nucleotides are TGTGCCAGTAGTATATTTACAGGGAGAATGAACACCGGGGAGCTGTTTTTT.

The chain combines TRBV10-2 with TRBJ2-7; possibly TRBD1 for D (5 bases). The V gene lost 4 bases and the J gene lost 2 bases, with 12 bases spanning the gap. CDR1 and CDR2 (germline): WSHSY, SAAADI. This CDR3 has 14 amino acids. The CDR3: CASSAGRAAYEQYF. The CDR3 DNA sequence: TGCGCCAGCAGTGCGGGCAGGGCGGCCTACGAGCAGTACTTC.

Only a few counts were recorded for this clone. The gene calls are TRBV11-2 and TRBJ2-7, with 7 bases fitting TRBD1. The trim removed 5 bases at V and 0 bases at J, leaving 10 bases unmatched. The CDR3 totals 16 residues. Germline V gene data show CDR1 as SGHAT and CDR2 as FQNNGV. CDR3 in DNA: TGTGCCAGCAGCCTTCAAGGCAGGGGGAGCTCCTACGAGCAGTACTTC. Amino acids: CASSLQGRGSSYEQYF.

Comments on this clone: This CDR3 is also generated by other DNA sequences in the sample. V gene TRBV2 combines with J gene TRBJ2-7; maybe TRBD1 (6 bases). The V and J ends lost 5 bases and 1 base respectively, with 9 bases between them. Germline CDR1 is SNHLY and CDR2 is FYNNEI. The CDR3 runs 13 residues. The CDR3 is CASSSDSSYEQYF. CDR3 nucleotide sequence: TGTGCCAGCAGTTCGGACAGTTCCTACGAGCAGTACTTC.